Each of the 4 T cell receptor beta chains below was sequenced from the same sample in a study of T-cell reconstitution after alpha-beta-depleted transplantation in children. Construction of the TCRbeta library involved unique molecular identifiers. TCRdb redid the calling of the PCR reads with MiXCR, one entry per CDR3 protein. The sample includes over 400,000 distinct CDR3 sequences, 12% of them seen just once. Sequencing used PBMCs from the stem cell graft donor, obtained from the stem cell graft. These receptors all come from a human donor who donated a stem cell graft to a child with combined immunodeficiency.

There are a few counts of this clonotype. An end of the junction does not agree with germline; a read error may underlie this. CDR3 in amino acids: CASRFRPLGWDNEKLFF. The DNA of the CDR3 is TGTGCCAGCCGCTTTAGGCCCCTCGGGTGGGATAATGAAAAACTGTTTTTT. J is TRBJ1-4 and V is TRBV7-2; no definite D call. The CDR3 length is 17 residues. Germline loops: CDR1 SGHTA, CDR2 FQGNSA.

This clonotype was seen a few times. The V and J genes are TRBV20-1 and TRBJ1-3, with 8 bases that match TRBD1. CDR1 DFQATT and CDR2 SNEGSKA come from the germline V gene (reference sequence). This CDR3 is 15 amino acids long. V dropped 2 bases and J dropped 2; count of bases not matched to a gene: 5. The CDR3 bases are TGCAGTGCTAGAAACCAGGGGGCGACTGGAAACACCATATATTTT. This sequence encodes CSARNQGATGNTIYF.

The V and J genes are TRBV5-1 and TRBJ2-3; 10 nucleotides align to TRBD2. With 0 bases clipped from V and 2 bases from J, the junction kept 3 bases outside the gene matches. This CDR3 is built from 16 residues. Germline loops: CDR1 SGHRS, CDR2 YFSETQ. CDR3 residues: CASSLASGGFTDTQYF. The CDR3, as DNA: TGCGCCAGCAGCTTGGCTAGCGGGGGTTTCACAGATACGCAGTATTTT.

The chain links TRBV5-5 to TRBJ2-5; 10 bases are a match to TRBD1. The ends lost 0 bases at V and 3 bases at J; junction bases unmatched: 11. This CDR3 is built from 18 residues. CDR1 and CDR2 from the germline V gene are SGHKS and YYEKEE (reference sequence). CDR3 bases: TGTGCCAGCAGCTTGGGGGGAGTTTTGGACAGGGGGAAAGAGACCCAGTACTTC. It codes for CASSLGGVLDRGKETQYF.